Listed below are T cell receptor beta chains from one sample, sequenced in a study of radiation and T cells in renal cell carcinoma. Libraries were prepared by immunoSEQ multiplex PCR; TCRdb keeps only in-frame clonotypes and omits some of them. The sample includes about 130,000 clones, approximately 90% of them seen just once. This specimen consisted of blood, obtained from a patient whose treatment included radiotherapy and nephrectomy. The receptors were gathered from a woman between 50 and 59 years old with renal cell carcinoma. The conserved cysteine and the conserved F or W are not part of the CDR3 here. The order of the fields is J gene, V gene, clone size, CDR3 length, CDR3 protein. Clone size is given for some rows only: seen once, a few or many times, or a class if the clone is expanded.

TRBJ1-2	TRBV13	.	15	ASSSTKTGQTNYGYT
TRBJ2-5	TRBV10-3	.	11	AISGTIQETQY
TRBJ1-1	TRBV7-2	.	12	ASSLVQGRTEAF
TRBJ1-1	TRBV7-8	.	13	ASSLGVRVVGGAF
TRBJ2-1	TRBV13	.	13	ASSSPFGEYNEQF
TRBJ2-7	TRBV5-1	.	12	ASSLGGDQREQY
TRBJ2-3	TRBV5-8	.	12	ASSPVASTDTQY
TRBJ1-3	TRBV5-1	.	14	ASSFNLIDSGNTIY
TRBJ1-4	TRBV6-5	once	13	ASSASRAANEKLF
TRBJ1-1	TRBV6-6	few	10	ASSFGQGEAF
TRBJ2-2	TRBV7-8	.	14	ASSFPAAMNTGELF
TRBJ1-6	TRBV6-5	few	12	ASSPGDTDSPLH
TRBJ2-5	TRBV15	.	15	ATTPGGGGEGQETQY
TRBJ1-1	TRBV5-6	.	12	ASSWTVPVTEAF
TRBJ2-1	TRBV29-1	once	10	SERQGYNEQF
TRBJ2-3	TRBV10-2	.	10	ASRGLEDTQY
TRBJ1-6	TRBV2	.	12	ATNRGMGTSPLH
TRBJ1-2	TRBV5-8	once	12	ASRHKGGNYGYT
TRBJ2-5	TRBV25-1	.	12	ASSEFQGAETQY
TRBJ2-1	TRBV18	.	14	ASSPPSRDSYNEQF
TRBJ1-1	TRBV5-4	.	15	ASSRKRFSPLNTEAF
TRBJ1-2	TRBV9	.	11	ASSVGEAGGYT
TRBJ2-1	TRBV10-1	.	13	ASSLTRGGYDEQF
TRBJ2-5	TRBV19	.	11	ASSIWGQETQY
TRBJ1-2	TRBV5-4	.	12	ASSPFGQNYGYT
TRBJ2-7	TRBV4-1	.	11	ASSPRTPYEQY
TRBJ1-4	TRBV29-1	.	12	SVGETGNNEKLF
TRBJ2-1	TRBV7-8	.	13	ASSLGQGFYNEQF
TRBJ1-4	TRBV15	once	14	ATSRGSGLWDEKLF
TRBJ1-2	TRBV5-4	.	12	ASSLVGQSYGYT
TRBJ2-5	TRBV6-1	.	12	ASSVNTRLETQY
TRBJ1-2	TRBV5-1	.	10	ASRASNYGYT
TRBJ2-7	TRBV11-2	.	12	ASSLGWSSGEQY
TRBJ2-7	TRBV6-1	.	13	ASSEGPAGAYEQY
TRBJ1-5	TRBV6-4	.	10	AGSGRAQPQH
TRBJ1-6	TRBV14	.	13	ASSQRSSYNSPLH
TRBJ1-5	TRBV10-3	.	11	AIGRDSNQPQH
TRBJ2-3	TRBV10-3	once	11	AISGTPTDTQY
TRBJ2-7	TRBV21-1	.	10	ASSKAQGEQY
TRBJ2-3	TRBV2	once	16	ASSVPPGGVGGADTQY
TRBJ1-4	TRBV5-6	many	13	ASSLFWGAREKLF
TRBJ1-2	TRBV10-3	.	12	AISEPGQGSGYT
TRBJ1-1	TRBV4-3	.	11	ASSQAGNTEAF
TRBJ1-2	TRBV10-1	.	16	ASSYLWGISILYYGYT
TRBJ2-5	TRBV6-6	once	12	ASSYQGEGETQY
TRBJ2-1	TRBV14	.	10	ASSQGQYEQF
TRBJ1-1	TRBV5-4	.	13	ASSLAGGSNTEAF
TRBJ1-2	TRBV6-1	few	12	ASSEGSTYVGYT
TRBJ1-4	TRBV4-1	.	13	ASSQGPGRREKLF